This T cell receptor (beta chain) was obtained from a study of cytomegalovirus exposure and HLA in healthy donors. This CDR3 comprises 15 residues. The germline V gene encodes CDR1 SGHTA and CDR2 FQGNSA. V was pared by 1 base and J by 6 bases, with 3 bases of the junction left unmatched. Primers: 60 Vbeta forward and 13 Jbeta reverse. The data were produced by immunoSEQ multiplex PCR, yet TCRdb's version contains in-frame clones alone and is incomplete. The table lists approximately 150,000 clones, around 69% of them singletons, with under 3.5% in the top ten. The chain joins TRBV7-2 to TRBJ2-3; 11 nucleotides align to TRBD2. Source material: PBMCs. The TCR sequence derives from a woman under 40 in good health and CMV-seronegative. The CDR3 DNA reads TGTGCCAGCAGCTTAGTAGCGGGGGGGGAGGATACGCAGTATTTT. Translating it yields CASSLVAGGEDTQYF.